A single sample gave rise to the 3 T cell receptor beta chains below, sequenced in a study of PD-1 blockade in mismatch repair-deficient tumors. Sequenced by immunoSEQ multiplex PCR; TCRdb stores in-frame clones only, minus some. Of around 40,000 clones listed, approximately 88% are singletons. The starting material was PBMCs, obtained approximately 9 months after starting pembrolizumab. These receptors all stem from an adult with mismatch repair-deficient cancer.

The rearrangement links TRBV28 to TRBJ2-1, with 7 bases lining up with TRBD2. This CDR3 is 16 amino acids long. The V gene end was trimmed by 4 bases and the J gene end by 2 bases; junction bases not matched to a gene: 8. The germline V gene has CDR1 MDHEN and CDR2 SYDVKM. The CDR3 region is CASSSLLAATYNEQFF. The CDR3 region has the DNA TGTGCCAGCAGTTCACTTCTAGCGGCTACCTACAATGAGCAGTTCTTC.

Written as DNA, the CDR3 is TGTGCCAGCAGCTTGTCCCCACAGGGGAATGGCTATGGCTACACCTTC. This codes for CASSLSPQGNGYGYTF. The V gene is TRBV5-5, the J gene TRBJ1-2; 7 bases agree with TRBD1. J lost 4 bases, V lost 1 base, and 10 bases had no gene match. Looked up from germline, CDR1 is SGHKS and CDR2 is YYEKEE (reference sequence). The CDR3 loop spans 16 amino acids.

V is TRBV9 and J is TRBJ2-7; 7 nucleotides agree with TRBD1. Trimming at V came to 4 bases and at J to 6 bases, leaving 13 bases not matched to a gene. Germline lookup yields CDR1 SGDLS and CDR2 YYNGEE. This CDR3 region has 15 residues. The CDR3, as DNA: TGTGCCAGCAGCTCGACAGGGATCCTTACGGGCGAGCAGTACTTC. Translation gives CASSSTGILTGEQYF.